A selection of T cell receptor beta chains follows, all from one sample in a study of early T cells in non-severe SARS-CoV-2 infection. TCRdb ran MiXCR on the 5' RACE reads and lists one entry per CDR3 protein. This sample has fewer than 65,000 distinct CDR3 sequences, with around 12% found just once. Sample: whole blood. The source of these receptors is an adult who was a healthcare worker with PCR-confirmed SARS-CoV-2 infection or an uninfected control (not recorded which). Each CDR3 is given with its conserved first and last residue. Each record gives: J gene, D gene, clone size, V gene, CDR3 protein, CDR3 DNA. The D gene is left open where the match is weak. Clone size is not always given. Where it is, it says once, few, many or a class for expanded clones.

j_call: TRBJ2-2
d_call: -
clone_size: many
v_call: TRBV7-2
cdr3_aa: CASGRQGGTGELFF
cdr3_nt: TGTGCCAGCGGACGACAGGGAGGCACCGGGGAGCTGTTTTTT

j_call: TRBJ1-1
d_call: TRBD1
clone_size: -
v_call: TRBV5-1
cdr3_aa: CASSLQGDVTEAFF
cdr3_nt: TGCGCCAGCAGCCTACAGGGGGATGTCACTGAAGCTTTCTTT

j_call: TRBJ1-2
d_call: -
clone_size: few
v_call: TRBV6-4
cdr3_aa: CASSDLDGLGGYTF
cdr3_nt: TGTGCCAGCAGTGACCTGGATGGCCTTGGAGGCTACACCTTC

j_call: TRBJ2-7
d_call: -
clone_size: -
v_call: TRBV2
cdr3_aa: CASSDDSTGEQYF
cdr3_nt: TGTGCCAGCAGTGATGACTCCACGGGCGAGCAGTACTTC

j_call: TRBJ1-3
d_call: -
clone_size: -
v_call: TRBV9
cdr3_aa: CASSVEMRGGNTIYF
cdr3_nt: TGTGCCAGCAGCGTAGAAATGAGGGGCGGAAACACCATATATTTT

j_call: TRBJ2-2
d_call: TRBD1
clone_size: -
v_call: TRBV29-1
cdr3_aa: CSVDYGTGYGELFF
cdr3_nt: TGCAGCGTTGATTACGGGACAGGGTACGGGGAGCTGTTTTTT

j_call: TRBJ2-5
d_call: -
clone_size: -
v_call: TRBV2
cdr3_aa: CASSEVRVGEETQYF
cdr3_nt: TGTGCCAGCAGTGAAGTGAGGGTGGGGGAAGAGACCCAGTACTTC

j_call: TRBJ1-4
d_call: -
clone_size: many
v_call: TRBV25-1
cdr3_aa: CASRDGARGEKLFF
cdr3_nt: TGTGCCAGCAGAGACGGGGCTAGGGGTGAAAAACTGTTTTTT

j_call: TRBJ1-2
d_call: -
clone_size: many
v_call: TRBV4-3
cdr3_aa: CASSQDIGDNYGYTF
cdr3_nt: TGCGCCAGCAGCCAAGATATCGGGGATAACTATGGCTACACCTTC

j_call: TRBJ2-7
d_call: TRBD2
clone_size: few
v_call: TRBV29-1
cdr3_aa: CSARMTSGGEQYF
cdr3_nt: TGCAGCGCCAGAATGACTAGCGGGGGGGAGCAGTACTTC

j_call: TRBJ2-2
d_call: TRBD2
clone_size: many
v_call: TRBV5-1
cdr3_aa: CASSTGLAGNTGELFF
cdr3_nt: TGCGCCAGCAGCACCGGACTAGCGGGGAACACCGGGGAGCTGTTTTTT